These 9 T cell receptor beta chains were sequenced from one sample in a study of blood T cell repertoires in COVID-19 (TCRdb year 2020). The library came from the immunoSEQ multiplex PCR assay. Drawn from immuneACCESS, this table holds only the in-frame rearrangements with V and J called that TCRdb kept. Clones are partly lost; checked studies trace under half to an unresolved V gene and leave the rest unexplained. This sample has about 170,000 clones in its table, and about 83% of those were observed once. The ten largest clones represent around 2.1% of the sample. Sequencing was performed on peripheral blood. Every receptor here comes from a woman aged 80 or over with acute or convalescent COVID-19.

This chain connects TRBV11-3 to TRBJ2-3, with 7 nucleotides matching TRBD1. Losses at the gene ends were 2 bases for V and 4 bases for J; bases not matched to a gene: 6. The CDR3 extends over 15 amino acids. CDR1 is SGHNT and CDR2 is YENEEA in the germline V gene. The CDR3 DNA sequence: TGTGCCAGCAGCTTAAACAGGGGTCAAGCAGATACGCAGTATTTT. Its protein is CASSLNRGQADTQYF.

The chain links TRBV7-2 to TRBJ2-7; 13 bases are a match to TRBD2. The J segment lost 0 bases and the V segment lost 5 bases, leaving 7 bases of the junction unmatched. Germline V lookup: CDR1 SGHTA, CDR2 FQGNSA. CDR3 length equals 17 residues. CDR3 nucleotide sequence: TGTGCCAGCAGCCTCCGACTAGCGGGGGGTAGCTCCTACGAGCAGTACTTC. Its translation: CASSLRLAGGSSYEQYF.

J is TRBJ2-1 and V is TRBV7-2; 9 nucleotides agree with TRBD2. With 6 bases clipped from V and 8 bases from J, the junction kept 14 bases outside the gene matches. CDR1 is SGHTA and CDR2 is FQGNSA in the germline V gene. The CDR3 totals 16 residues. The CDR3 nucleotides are TGTGCCAGCAGTTTTGTGGCGGGGGGGCGGTCGGATGAGCAGTTCTTC. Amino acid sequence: CASSFVAGGRSDEQFF.

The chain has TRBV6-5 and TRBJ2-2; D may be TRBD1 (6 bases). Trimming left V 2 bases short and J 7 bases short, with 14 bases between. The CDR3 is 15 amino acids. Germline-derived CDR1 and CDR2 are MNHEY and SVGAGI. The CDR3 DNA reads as TGTGCCAGCAGTTACCGGGGACACTTGAACGGGGAGCTGTTTTTT. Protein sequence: CASSYRGHLNGELFF.

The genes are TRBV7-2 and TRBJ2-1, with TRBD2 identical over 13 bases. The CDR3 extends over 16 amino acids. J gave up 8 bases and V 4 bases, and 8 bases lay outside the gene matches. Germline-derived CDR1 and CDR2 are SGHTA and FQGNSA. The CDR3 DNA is TGTGCCAGCAGCTCGAGGACTAGCGGGAGAATCTATGAGCAGTTCTTC. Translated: CASSSRTSGRIYEQFF. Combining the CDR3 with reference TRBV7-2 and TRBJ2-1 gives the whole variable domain GAGVSQSPSNKVTEKGKDVELRCDPISGHTALYWYRQSLGQGLEFLIYFQGNSAPDKSGLPSDRFSAERTGGSVSTLTIQRTQQEDSAVYLCASSSRTSGRIYEQFFGPGTRLTVL.

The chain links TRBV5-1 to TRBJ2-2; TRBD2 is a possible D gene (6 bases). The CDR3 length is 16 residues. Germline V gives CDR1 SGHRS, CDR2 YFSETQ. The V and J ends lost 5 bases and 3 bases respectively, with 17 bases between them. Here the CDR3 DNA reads TGCGCCAGCAGTATGGCCGCGGGACCGGACACCGGGGAGCTGTTTTTT. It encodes CASSMAAGPDTGELFF.

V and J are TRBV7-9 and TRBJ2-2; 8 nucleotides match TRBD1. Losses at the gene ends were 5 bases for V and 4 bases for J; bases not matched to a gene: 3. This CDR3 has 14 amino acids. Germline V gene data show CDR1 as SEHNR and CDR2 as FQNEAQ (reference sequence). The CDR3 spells CASSRDRTTGELFF. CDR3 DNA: TGTGCCAGCAGCCGGGACAGGACCACCGGGGAGCTGTTTTTT.

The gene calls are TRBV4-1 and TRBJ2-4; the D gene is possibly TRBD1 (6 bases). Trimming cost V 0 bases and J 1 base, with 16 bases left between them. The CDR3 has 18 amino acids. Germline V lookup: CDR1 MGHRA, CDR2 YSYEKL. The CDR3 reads CASSQDLQGQVAKNIQYF. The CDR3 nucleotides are TGCGCCAGCAGCCAAGACCTCCAGGGGCAGGTCGCCAAAAACATTCAGTACTTC.

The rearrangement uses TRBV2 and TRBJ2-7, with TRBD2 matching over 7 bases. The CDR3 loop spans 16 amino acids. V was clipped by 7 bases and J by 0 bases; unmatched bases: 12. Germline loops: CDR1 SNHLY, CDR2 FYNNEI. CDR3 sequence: CASKNLAVMSSYEQYF. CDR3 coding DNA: TGTGCCAGCAAGAATCTAGCGGTGATGAGCTCCTACGAGCAGTACTTC.